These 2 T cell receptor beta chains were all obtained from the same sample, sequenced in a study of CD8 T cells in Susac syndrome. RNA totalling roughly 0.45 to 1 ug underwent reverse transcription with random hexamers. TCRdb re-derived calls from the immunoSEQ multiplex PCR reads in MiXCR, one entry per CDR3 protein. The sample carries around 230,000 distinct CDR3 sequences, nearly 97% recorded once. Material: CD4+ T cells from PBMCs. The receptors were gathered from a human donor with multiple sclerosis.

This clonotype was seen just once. In nucleotides, the CDR3 is TGCAGCGCTAGAAGACTAGCGGGGGGGAGCACAGATACGCAGTATTTT. This codes for CSARRLAGGSTDTQYF. The chain combines TRBV29-1 with TRBJ2-3; TRBD2 matches 14 bases. The CDR3 has 16 amino acids. After removal of 7 bases from V and 0 bases from J, the junction contained 6 bases not matched to a gene. CDR1 and CDR2 from the germline V gene are SQVTM and ANQGSEA.

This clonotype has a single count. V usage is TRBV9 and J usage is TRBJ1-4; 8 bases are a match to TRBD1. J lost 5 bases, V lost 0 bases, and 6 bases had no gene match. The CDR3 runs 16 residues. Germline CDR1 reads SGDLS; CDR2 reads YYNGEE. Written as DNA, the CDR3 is TGTGCCAGCAGCGTAGACCCGGACAGGGAAAATGAAAAACTGTTTTTT. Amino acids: CASSVDPDRENEKLFF.